This T cell receptor (beta chain) was profiled in a study of blood T cell repertoires in COVID-19. J was trimmed by 7 bases and V by 5 bases; bases with no gene match: 15. This CDR3 is built from 16 residues. Germline V lookup: CDR1 LNHDA, CDR2 SQIVND (reference sequence). The data were produced by immunoSEQ multiplex PCR, yet TCRdb's version contains in-frame clones alone and is incomplete. The sample has roughly 70,000 clones; about four fifths are singletons. The V gene is TRBV19, the J gene TRBJ2-7; the match to TRBD2 covers 9 bases. Sequenced material: peripheral blood. This TCR came from a human donor in a cohort sampled during active COVID-19. The CDR3 coding sequence is TGTGCCAGTAGTGACCGGGTAGCGGGAGCCCTCAGGGAGCAGTACTTC. Its translation: CASSDRVAGALREQYF.